These 18 T cell receptor beta chains came from one sample sequenced in a study of blood T cells in healthy people across ages. A sample-barcoded 5' primer and a J-beta primer mix were used in a second PCR of about 7 to 12 cycles. TCRdb re-called the 5' RACE reads through MiXCR, storing one row per CDR3 protein. The sample holds more than 700,000 distinct CDR3 sequences, approximately 55% seen once. Sequenced input: blood. These receptors originate from an elderly man in good health.

The V call is TRBV12-3 or TRBV12-4, the J call TRBJ2-5; the D call may be TRBD1 or TRBD2 (5 bases each). Trimming pared 2 bases from V and 11 bases from J, leaving 12 bases between. The CDR3 spans 12 residues. In nucleotides, the CDR3 is TGTGCCAGCAGTTTATTTTGGGGGTTGCAGTACTTC. This translates into CASSLFWGLQYF.

This chain connects TRBV27 to TRBJ2-1; no clear D gene. The CDR3 spans 9 residues. Trimming took 9 bases from V and 10 from J, leaving 7 bases between them. In germline, CDR1 is MNHEY, CDR2 SMNVEV (reference sequence). In DNA form, the CDR3 reads TGTGCCAGTGGTGAGGAGCAGTTCTTC. Translated, it gives CASGEEQFF.

The chain combines TRBV25-1 with TRBJ1-1; no clear D. Trimming pared 8 bases from V and 4 bases from J, leaving 8 bases between. The CDR3 covers 11 residues. Germline V CDR1 and CDR2: MGHDK, SYGVNS. Here the CDR3 DNA reads TGTGCCAGCGTCTGGGGCACTGAAGCTTTCTTT. Its translation is CASVWGTEAFF. Filled out from reference TRBV25-1 and TRBJ1-1, the complete variable domain reads EADIYQTPRYLVIGTGKKITLECSQTMGHDKMYWYQQDPGMELHLIHYSYGVNSTEKGDLSSESTVSRIRTEHFPLTLESARPSHTSQYLCASVWGTEAFFGQGTRLTVV.

This clonotype was found a few times. This chain connects TRBV7-9 to TRBJ2-7; D perhaps matches TRBD1 (8 bases). This CDR3 spans 14 amino acids. The V end lost 1 base, the J end lost 5 bases, and 12 bases lay between the germline ends. Germline CDR1 SEHNR, CDR2 FQNEAQ (reference sequence). CDR3 region: CASSLDRGGNEQYF. As DNA, the CDR3 is TGTGCCAGCAGCTTAGACAGGGGGGGGAACGAGCAGTACTTC.

V is TRBV20-1 and J is TRBJ2-1, with 9 bases identical to TRBD1. The V segment lost 4 bases and the J segment 8 bases; nucleotides outside the gene matches: 9. This CDR3 region has 14 residues. The germline CDR1 and CDR2 sequences are DFQATT and SNEGSKA (reference sequence). Here the CDR3 reads CSATQPTGGYEQFF. Here the CDR3 DNA reads TGCAGTGCTACCCAGCCGACAGGGGGGTATGAGCAGTTCTTC.

This clonotype was seen only a few times. This chain connects TRBV20-1 to TRBJ2-6; unclear D gene. This CDR3 has 16 residues. V was pared by 6 bases and J by 1 base, with 16 bases between. Germline values: CDR1 DFQATT, CDR2 SNEGSKA (reference sequence). The CDR3 spells CSAPSPWGSGANVLTF. The CDR3 DNA sequence: TGCAGTGCCCCATCTCCATGGGGATCTGGGGCCAACGTCCTGACTTTC.

The chain joins TRBV4-1 to TRBJ2-3; 9 bases fit TRBD2. This CDR3 has 14 amino acids. The junction had 4 bases not matched to a gene; V was cut back by 3 bases and J by 6 bases. CDR1 is MGHRA and CDR2 is YSYEKL in the germline V gene. The CDR3 is CASSQGREGDTQYF. The DNA for the CDR3 is TGCGCCAGCAGCCAGGGGCGGGAGGGCGATACGCAGTATTTT.

The rearrangement uses TRBV9 and TRBJ2-1; the D gene is possibly TRBD2 (6 bases). Trimming left V 1 base short and J 0 bases short, with 8 bases between. From germline, CDR1 is SGDLS and CDR2 YYNGEE. The CDR3 sequence is 15 residues long. Here the CDR3 reads CASSVSGYSYNEQFF. Written as DNA, the CDR3 is TGTGCCAGCAGCGTAAGCGGGTACTCCTACAATGAGCAGTTCTTC.

This clonotype turned up a few times. CDR3 loop: CASSQEREELAYEQYF. The CDR3 DNA sequence: TGTGCCAGCAGCCAAGAACGGGAAGAGTTAGCCTACGAGCAGTACTTC. This chain joins TRBV3-1 and TRBJ2-7; tentatively, D is TRBD2 (5 bases). V was cut by 0 bases and J by 2 bases, with 14 bases left in between. The CDR3 has 16 amino acids. CDR1 LGHDT and CDR2 YNNKEL come from the germline V gene (reference sequence).

The chain combines TRBV10-3 with TRBJ1-6; 7 bases line up with TRBD1. CDR3 length: 16 amino acids. Germline V CDR1 and CDR2: ENHRY, SYGVKD. Germline trimming cut 6 bases from V and 6 bases from J; bases unmatched to any gene: 11. CDR3 sequence (DNA): TGTGCCATCAGGGAGACAGGGTCCGGGGCTAATTCACCCCTCCACTTT. Translated: CAIRETGSGANSPLHF.

The chain employs TRBV2 and TRBJ2-2; TRBD2 agrees at 11 bases. Per the germline V gene, CDR1 is SNHLY and CDR2 is FYNNEI. With 8 bases clipped from V and 4 bases from J, the junction kept 6 bases outside the gene matches. The CDR3 runs 15 residues. The CDR3 loop is CASSPTSGSTGELFF. Here the CDR3 DNA reads TGTGCCAGCTCTCCAACTAGCGGGAGCACCGGGGAGCTGTTTTTT. Variable domain in full (rest from reference TRBV2 and TRBJ2-2): EPEVTQTPSHQVTQMGQEVILRCVPISNHLYFYWYRQILGQKVEFLVSFYNNEISEKSEIFDDQFSVERPDGSNFTLKIRSTKLEDSAMYFCASSPTSGSTGELFFGEGSRLTVL.

This clonotype was recorded many times. This chain joins TRBV2 and TRBJ2-1, with D tentatively TRBD2 (6 bases). The CDR3 extends over 13 amino acids. Germline V gene data show CDR1 as SNHLY and CDR2 as FYNNEI. Trimming stripped 6 bases from V and 15 bases from J, with 21 bases between. The CDR3 DNA reads TGTGCCAGCAGACGGGACTCCCAAGGAAGGGGGTTCTTC. Translating gives CASRRDSQGRGFF.

There are a few counts of this clonotype. The rearrangement uses TRBV27 and TRBJ2-3; 7 bases align to TRBD2. Unmatched junction bases numbered 9, after V lost 8 bases and J lost 4 bases. The CDR3 covers 14 residues. Germline V gene sequence: CDR1 MNHEY, CDR2 SMNVEV (reference sequence). CDR3 in amino acids: CASGGGGKADTQYF. CDR3 sequence (DNA): TGTGCCAGCGGCGGCGGGGGTAAGGCAGATACGCAGTATTTT.

V gene TRBV20-1 combines with J gene TRBJ2-1, with a weak D call TRBD2 (5 bases). This CDR3 has 16 residues. Germline CDR1 and CDR2: DFQATT and SNEGSKA (reference sequence). Trimming stripped 4 bases from V and 6 bases from J, with 22 bases between. The CDR3: CSANPAVGRRINEQFF. Written as DNA, the CDR3 is TGCAGTGCTAACCCTGCAGTGGGCAGGAGGATCAATGAGCAGTTCTTC.

The gene calls are TRBV7-9 and TRBJ2-3, with 8 positions matching TRBD1. This CDR3 comprises 15 residues. The germline gives CDR1 SEHNR, CDR2 FQNEAQ (reference sequence). The ends lost 3 bases at V and 0 bases at J; junction bases unmatched: 2. CDR3 sequence (DNA): TGTGCCAGCAGCTTGACAGGGGTTAGCACAGATACGCAGTATTTT. Protein: CASSLTGVSTDTQYF.

The sample holds one count of this clonotype. The chain is built from TRBV6-5 and TRBJ1-1; TRBD1 is a possible D gene (6 bases). This CDR3 region has 15 residues. Germline V gene lookup returns CDR1 MNHEY and CDR2 SVGAGI. Trimming removed 7 bases from V and 8 bases from J, with 23 bases in between. The DNA of the CDR3 is TGTGCCAGCACCCAAAATCCGGGACAACTGACAGAAGCTTTCTTT. Amino acid sequence: CASTQNPGQLTEAFF.

The chain recombines TRBV13 with TRBJ2-1; D possibly corresponds to TRBD2 (6 bases). The CDR3 runs to 15 residues. Germline loops: CDR1 PRHDT, CDR2 FYEKMQ (reference sequence). Trimming removed 1 base from V and 9 bases from J, with 16 bases in between. The CDR3 nucleotides are TGTGCCAGCAGCTTAGCCCCCCGGGGGAACGGTGAGCAGTTCTTC. This gives the protein CASSLAPRGNGEQFF.

The chain combines TRBV12-3 or TRBV12-4 with TRBJ2-3, with 10 nucleotides matching TRBD2. This CDR3 contains 16 residues. V trimming: 5 bases; J trimming: 0 bases; junction bases outside the gene matches: 5. The CDR3 spells CASSPWTSGSTDTQYF. The DNA for the CDR3 is TGTGCCAGCAGTCCCTGGACTAGCGGTAGCACAGATACGCAGTATTTT.